The 5 T cell receptor beta chains reported below all come from one sample, sequenced in a study of T cells in Graves' hyperthyroidism and ophthalmopathy. TCR beta CDR3 regions were amplified from RNA. An initial round of RT-PCR targeting the TCR CDR3 relied on the HTBI primer set. TCRdb re-analysed the multiplex PCR reads in MiXCR, keeping a single row per CDR3 protein. The table includes some 250,000 distinct CDR3 sequences, about 15% detected once. Sequencing was done on a sample of blood. The receptors stem from a woman aged 50 to 65 with Graves' hyperthyroidism that later progressed to Graves' ophthalmopathy.

This clonotype was recorded at least ten times. The V call is TRBV7-2, the J call TRBJ2-2; D gene unclear. V lost 4 bases, J lost 6 bases, and 9 bases lay in between. CDR3 length equals 13 residues. Germline V gene sequence: CDR1 SGHTA, CDR2 FQGNSA. CDR3 DNA sequence: TGTGCCAGCAGCTGGTACGGGCCCGGGGAGCTGTTTTTT. Protein sequence: CASSWYGPGELFF.

This clonotype was seen at least ten times. The junction departs from the called germline gene at one end, perhaps through a read error. The CDR3 region is CASSLVEEAFF. CDR3 nucleotides: TGTGCCAGCAGCTTAGTAGAGGAAGCTTTCTTT. The chain combines TRBV12-3 or TRBV12-4 with TRBJ1-1; D uncertain. This CDR3 contains 11 residues.

This clonotype was seen at least ten times. CDR3 DNA: TGTGCCAGCAGTTTATTAGGCAGGGAGCAGTTCTTC. Protein product: CASSLLGREQFF. The gene calls are TRBV28 and TRBJ2-1; D is uncertain. The germline gives CDR1 MDHEN, CDR2 SYDVKM. Deletions cut 1 base from V and 10 bases from J, with 8 bases between. The CDR3 consists of 12 residues.

The rearrangement joins TRBV4-2 to TRBJ2-7; D is unclear. V shed 0 bases and J shed 4 bases, with 4 bases lying between them. The CDR3 is 12 residues long. CDR1 and CDR2 from the germline V gene are LGHNA and YNFKEQ. The CDR3 nucleotides are TGTGCCAGCAGCCAAGACAGGTACGAGCAGTACTTC. Translating it yields CASSQDRYEQYF.

This clonotype has at least ten counts. The V and J genes are TRBV28 and TRBJ1-5; 8 bases align to TRBD1. The CDR3 has 14 amino acids. The germline V gene has CDR1 MDHEN and CDR2 SYDVKM. The V and J ends lost 5 bases and 6 bases, in that order; junction bases with no gene match: 6. The DNA of the CDR3 is TGTGCCAGCAGTAAGACAGGGGTGAGTCAGCCCCAGCATTTT. Translation gives CASSKTGVSQPQHF.